This T cell receptor (beta chain) was profiled in a study of graft-versus-host responses after intestinal transplantation. Sequencing was performed with immunoSEQ multiplex PCR; in TCRdb, only in-frame clones are kept and a portion is missing. The sample lists some 45,000 clones; 90% to 95% were seen once. Trimming removed 6 bases from V and 6 bases from J, with 18 bases in between. This CDR3 has 14 residues. Germline-derived CDR1 and CDR2 are ENHRY and SYGVKD. Sequenced material: PBMCs, taken 524 days after transplant. The chain carries TRBV10-3 and TRBJ2-7; possible D gene TRBD2, 7 bases. The origin of this receptor is a human patient who received an intestinal transplant, so some T cells may come from the graft donor. The chain's CDR3 is CAISEPGRGAEQYF. As DNA, the CDR3 is TGTGCCATCAGCGAACCAGGGAGGGGGGCCGAGCAGTACTTC.